Listed below are T cell receptor beta chains from one sample, sequenced in a study of T cell repertoires in cytomegalovirus infection. TCRdb called the reads again in MiXCR, with one record for every CDR3 protein. Found here are about 310,000 distinct CDR3 sequences, roughly 15% of them singletons; the top ten hold 12%. Sequencing used PBMCs. The receptors derive from a human donor in good health (CMV status not recorded). Some clones in this sample may be carry-over from other donors' samples. CDR3s leave out the opening cysteine and the closing phenylalanine or tryptophan.

v_gene	j_gene	CDR3aa
TRBV7-2	TRBJ2-3	ASSLGYGNPTDTQY
TRBV6-5	TRBJ2-1	ASSYLNEQF
TRBV10-3	TRBJ2-3	AISTSGVDTQY
TRBV6-5	TRBJ1-3	ASSYNLGGNTIY
TRBV28	TRBJ1-1	ASSLTTTPNTEAF
TRBV24-1	TRBJ1-5	ATSVLGRTKRGNQPQH
TRBV7-2	TRBJ2-7	ASSFGLAGAVGREQY
TRBV7-2	TRBJ1-2	ASSLPSDPRNGYT
TRBV14	TRBJ2-1	ASSLGSWDNEQF
TRBV3-1	TRBJ2-7	ASSRGEGYEQY
TRBV2	TRBJ2-5	ASSGPGSGGLYQETQY
TRBV6-4	TRBJ2-5	ASSDRGGETQY
TRBV7-3	TRBJ2-7	ACSLTGGAVYEQY
TRBV7-6	TRBJ2-2	ATWRGSGELF
TRBV12-3/TRBV12-4	TRBJ2-1	ASSLSGGKNNEQF
TRBV7-8	TRBJ2-3	ASSLTFGLTGTDTQY
TRBV7-2	TRBJ2-5	ASSWKRGAGETQY
TRBV7-9	TRBJ1-1	ASSPLQGKGTEAF
TRBV12-3/TRBV12-4	TRBJ2-2	ASSLKGQGGTGELF
TRBV7-9	TRBJ2-1	ASSLQGARNEQF
TRBV12-3/TRBV12-4	TRBJ1-4	ASSPGANEKLF
TRBV12-3/TRBV12-4	TRBJ2-5	ASSPSGIEHETQY
TRBV20-1	TRBJ1-1	SARGGGRFRNTEAF
TRBV3-1	TRBJ1-2	ASSQGQGMVGYT
TRBV19	TRBJ1-4	ASSTDGANEKLF
TRBV11-1	TRBJ1-2	ASSLGTGRYGYT
TRBV19	TRBJ1-2	ASLETGGNGYT
TRBV7-9	TRBJ2-1	ASSLGSGLSYNEQF
TRBV20-1	TRBJ2-5	SAREGRVLQETQY
TRBV27	TRBJ2-4	ASSPGTMTMIAKNIQY
TRBV7-2	TRBJ2-7	ASSLGDRATEQY
TRBV12-3/TRBV12-4	TRBJ1-2	ASSLSDGYT
TRBV11-2	TRBJ2-6	ASTLGHLSGANVLT
TRBV19	TRBJ2-1	ASSMDFRTYNEQF
TRBV12-3/TRBV12-4	TRBJ2-1	ASSSGQGMDNEQF
TRBV12-3/TRBV12-4	TRBJ2-1	ASSLKFGGTSGALLF
TRBV2	TRBJ2-7	ASIRFDEQY
TRBV29-1	TRBJ2-5	SVKTDRQETQY
TRBV4-1	TRBJ1-4	ASSQGLVEKLF
TRBV20-1	TRBJ2-3	SACTGTGGPDTQY
TRBV7-2	TRBJ2-7	ASSLETARLTEQY
TRBV7-2	TRBJ2-2	ASSEQGAAGELF
TRBV7-2	TRBJ1-3	ASSRPGSGNTIY
TRBV19	TRBJ1-4	ASSRGADMGNEKLF
TRBV24-1	TRBJ2-3	ATSEWQGMGTDTQY
TRBV7-2	TRBJ2-3	ASSLQPGQGARDTQY
TRBV5-1	TRBJ2-7	ASRGGTGDYEQY
TRBV5-6	TRBJ1-2	ASSPWPPEPSYGYT
TRBV20-1	TRBJ2-2	SARRLQGAGGELF
TRBV4-3	TRBJ1-3	ASSPGTEGNTIY
TRBV6-1	TRBJ1-1	ASSGQGVANTEAF
TRBV5-1	TRBJ2-7	ASSLGDLTFYEQY
TRBV5-5	TRBJ2-2	ASSLLIKEGELF
TRBV11-2	TRBJ2-3	ASSSGGLSDTQY
TRBV6-1	TRBJ1-2	ASMKGGQTNGYT
TRBV20-1	TRBJ2-1	SARDRGGTHYNEQF
TRBV7-9	TRBJ2-1	ASSRGTGYPDEQF
TRBV7-9	TRBJ1-4	ASRLTGANEKLF
TRBV2	TRBJ2-3	ASSELAGRDTQY
TRBV12-3/TRBV12-4	TRBJ2-4	ASSLAGELGIQY